This T cell receptor beta chain was sequenced in a study of T cell repertoires in ileal Crohn's disease. Study context: Median disease duration was approximately eight years; around 35% smoked at surgery.

The assay was immunoSEQ multiplex PCR, and TCRdb's table has in-frame clones only and misses some. The sample contains about 14,000 clones, roughly 85% of which appear only once. Deletions cut 2 bases from V and 0 bases from J, with 11 bases between. The germline CDR1 and CDR2 sequences are KGHSH and LQKENI. The length of the CDR3 is 15 residues. The sequence was obtained from an adult with Crohn's disease. Sequencing was performed on ileal tissue. V usage is TRBV18 and J usage is TRBJ2-7; perhaps TRBD1 as D (6 bases). In DNA, the CDR3 is TGTGCCAGCTCACCAAAACAGGGACCCTCCTACGAGCAGTACTTC. As protein: CASSPKQGPSYEQYF.